This T cell receptor beta chain originates from a study of CD8+CD57+ T cells in acquired aplastic anemia. Whole-study context: Sorted CD4+ and CD8+ cell DNA averaged approximately 3.4 ug.

Losses at the gene ends were 3 bases for V and 4 bases for J; bases not matched to a gene: 3. CDR3 length equals 15 residues. Per germline, CDR1 WSHSY and CDR2 SAAADI. About this clonotype itself: The antigen remains unidentified.

Points from the study as a whole: Levels of CD8+ Simpson's diversity were not significantly distinct in patients versus controls.

Genomic DNA, serving as template, underwent TCR beta VDJ and CDR3 profiling. One entry per CDR3 protein results from TCRdb running MiXCR on the reads. The table shows about 270,000 distinct CDR3 sequences, with around 60% occurring only once. This receptor was identified in a human donor with severe aplastic anemia or a healthy control (not recorded which). The rearrangement joins TRBV10-2 to TRBJ2-1; 10 nucleotides agree with TRBD1. Material for sequencing was sorted CD4+, CD8+, or CD8+CD57+ T cells (not recorded which) from PBMCs. The CDR3 nucleotides are TGCGCCAGCAGTGACCGGGACAGGGGATACAATGAGCAGTTCTTC. Encoded protein: CASSDRDRGYNEQFF.